The 11 T cell receptor beta chains in this list originate from one sample, sequenced in a study of cytomegalovirus exposure and HLA in healthy donors (dated by TCRdb to the late 2010s). Receptor amplification or capture employed the immunoSEQ multiplex PCR assay. For the multiplex PCR, a mixture combining 60 forward primers for TCR Vbeta segments and 13 reverse primers for TCR Jbeta segments was used. This immuneACCESS table, as held by TCRdb, lists in-frame sequences with V and J called but not all clones. Of the missing ones, under half trace to an unresolved V gene in checked studies; the others have no known cause. The sample table records 200,000 to 250,000 clones; around 88% of these occur just once. Less than 1.2% of the sample is held by the ten biggest clonotypes. The sequenced material came from PBMCs. The source of these receptors is a woman aged 18-29 years in good health and CMV-seronegative.

This chain joins TRBV4-1 and TRBJ2-7; the match to TRBD2 covers 8 bases. J was trimmed by 3 bases and V by 1 base; bases with no gene match: 8. Per the germline V gene, CDR1 is MGHRA and CDR2 is YSYEKL. CDR3 length: 16 amino acids. In nucleotides, the CDR3 is TGCGCCAGCAGCCAAGCGGCCAGCGGGAGAATCTACGAGCAGTACTTC. Protein product: CASSQAASGRIYEQYF.

This rearrangement joins TRBV4-3 to TRBJ2-1, with TRBD2 identical over 13 bases. This CDR3 contains 15 residues. J was trimmed by 6 bases and V by 2 bases; bases with no gene match: 1. Germline lookup yields CDR1 LGHNA and CDR2 YSLEER. The CDR3 reads CASSQTSGGANEQFF. The CDR3 coding sequence is TGCGCCAGCAGCCAAACTAGCGGGGGGGCCAATGAGCAGTTCTTC.

The rearrangement joins TRBV7-7 to TRBJ2-2; the D is unclear. V was trimmed by 5 bases and J by 0 bases, leaving 19 bases between them. Germline values: CDR1 SSHAT, CDR2 FNYEAQ (reference sequence). This CDR3 has 18 residues. In nucleotides, the CDR3 is TGTGCCAGCAGCCCACGACGTAGAGGCAAAGCGAACACCGGGGAGCTGTTTTTT. Encoded protein: CASSPRRRGKANTGELFF. Together with reference TRBV7-7 and TRBJ2-2, the CDR3 gives the full variable domain: GAGVSQSPRYKVTKRGQDVTLRCDPISSHATLYWYQQALGQGPEFLTYFNYEAQPDKSGLPSDRFSAERPEGSISTLTIQRTEQRDSAMYRCASSPRRRGKANTGELFFGEGSRLTVL.

This clone was seen once. The rearrangement uses TRBV19 and TRBJ1-1; no reliable D call. There are 15 residues in the CDR3. Trimming removed 2 bases at V and 4 bases at J, with 14 bases between. Germline lookup yields CDR1 LNHDA and CDR2 SQIVND (reference sequence). The CDR3 nucleotides read TGTGCCAGTAGTATACCGGGGAGGGAGTTCACTGAAGCTTTCTTT. It codes for CASSIPGREFTEAFF.

This clone was seen only once. The gene calls are TRBV15 and TRBJ1-1, with 9 bases aligning to TRBD1. CDR3 length equals 13 residues. Germline CDR1 and CDR2: LNHNV and YYDKDF (reference sequence). Trimming removed 8 bases from V and 5 bases from J; junction bases left unmatched: 6. The CDR3 nucleotides read TGTGCCACCTCAGACAGGGGGTATACTGAAGCTTTCTTT. Its translation: CATSDRGYTEAFF.

The chain links TRBV5-1 to TRBJ2-1; D gene unclear. CDR1 SGHRS and CDR2 YFSETQ come from the germline V gene. The germline V and J ends were trimmed by 4 bases and 6 bases, with 11 bases remaining between them. The CDR3 loop spans 13 amino acids. CDR3: CASSVDSFNEQFF. The CDR3 coding sequence is TGCGCCAGCAGCGTGGATAGCTTCAATGAGCAGTTCTTC. Supplemented by reference TRBV5-1 and TRBJ2-1, the full variable domain reads KAGVTQTPRYLIKTRGQQVTLSCSPISGHRSVSWYQQTPGQGLQFLFEYFSETQRNKGNFPGRFSGRQFSNSRSEMNVSTLELGDSALYLCASSVDSFNEQFFGPGTRLTVL.

This clone was observed once. V is TRBV5-6 and J is TRBJ1-1; 12 nucleotides line up with TRBD1. Trimming at V came to 3 bases and at J to 3 bases, leaving 9 bases not matched to a gene. Looked up from germline, CDR1 is SGHDT and CDR2 is YYEEEE. The CDR3 length is 17 residues. CDR3 nucleotide sequence: TGTGCCAGCAGCTGGGGGGGGACAGGGGGCTTGGACACTGAAGCTTTCTTT. Amino acid sequence: CASSWGGTGGLDTEAFF.

The chain combines TRBV5-6 with TRBJ2-7; D is uncertain. The CDR3 totals 13 residues. Germline CDR1 reads SGHDT; CDR2 reads YYEEEE. V gave up 0 bases and J gave up 3 bases, with 7 bases separating them. The CDR3, as DNA: TGTGCCAGCAGCTTGGCCGCCTACTACGAGCAGTACTTC. The encoded protein is CASSLAAYYEQYF.

The chain employs TRBV7-2 and TRBJ1-3, with TRBD1 as a possible D gene (5 bases). Trimming cost V 1 base and J 3 bases, with 13 bases left between them. The germline V gene encodes CDR1 SGHTA and CDR2 FQGNSA. This CDR3 contains 16 residues. The CDR3 nucleotides are TGTGCCAGCAGCTTAGTTCAGGGTCCCGGTGGAAACACCATATATTTT. As protein: CASSLVQGPGGNTIYF.

V gene TRBV10-3 combines with J gene TRBJ2-1, with 8 bases aligning to TRBD1. V gave up 2 bases and J gave up 6 bases; unmatched junction bases: 6. Germline lookup yields CDR1 ENHRY and CDR2 SYGVKD. CDR3 length: 15 amino acids. CDR3 coding DNA: TGTGCCATCAGTGAGGCAGGGGGCCACCCCAATGAGCAGTTCTTC. It codes for CAISEAGGHPNEQFF.

This sequence joins TRBV7-2 and TRBJ2-1; 8 bases align to TRBD2. With 4 bases clipped from V and 7 bases from J, the junction kept 9 bases outside the gene matches. CDR3 length: 15 residues. CDR1 and CDR2 from the germline V gene are SGHTA and FQGNSA. The DNA of the CDR3 is TGTGCCAGCAGCTCTCAGCGGGGGACGTGGAATGAGCAGTTCTTC. It yields the protein CASSSQRGTWNEQFF.